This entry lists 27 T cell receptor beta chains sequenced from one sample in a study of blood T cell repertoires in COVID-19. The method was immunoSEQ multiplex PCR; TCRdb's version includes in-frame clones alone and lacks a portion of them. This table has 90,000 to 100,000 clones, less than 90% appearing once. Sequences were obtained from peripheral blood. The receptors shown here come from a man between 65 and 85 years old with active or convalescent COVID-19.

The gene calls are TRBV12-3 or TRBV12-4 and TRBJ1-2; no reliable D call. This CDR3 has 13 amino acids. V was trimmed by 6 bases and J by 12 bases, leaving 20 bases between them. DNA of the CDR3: TGTGCCAGCAGACCCGCGTCGCGCGCTCAAAACACCTTC. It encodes CASRPASRAQNTF.

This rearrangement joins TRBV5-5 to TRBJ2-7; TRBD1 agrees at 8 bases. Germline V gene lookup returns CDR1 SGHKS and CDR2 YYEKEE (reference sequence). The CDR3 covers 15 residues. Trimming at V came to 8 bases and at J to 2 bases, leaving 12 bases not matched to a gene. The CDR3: CASLSTGTGPYEQYF. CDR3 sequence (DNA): TGTGCCAGTCTTTCTACCGGGACAGGCCCCTACGAGCAGTACTTC.

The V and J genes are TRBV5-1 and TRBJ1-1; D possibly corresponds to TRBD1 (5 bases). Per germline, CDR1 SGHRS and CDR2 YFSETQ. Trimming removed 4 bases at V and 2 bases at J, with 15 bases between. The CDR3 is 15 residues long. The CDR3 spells CASSLTGDPNTEAFF. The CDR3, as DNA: TGCGCCAGCAGCCTAACAGGAGACCCCAACACTGAAGCTTTCTTT.

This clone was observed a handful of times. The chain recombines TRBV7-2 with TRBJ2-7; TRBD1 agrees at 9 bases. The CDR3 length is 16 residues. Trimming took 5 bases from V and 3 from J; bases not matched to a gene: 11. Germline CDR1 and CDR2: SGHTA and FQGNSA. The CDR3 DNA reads TGTGCCAGCAGCCCTGCCCGTGGGACAGGGAACTACGAGCAGTACTTC. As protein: CASSPARGTGNYEQYF.

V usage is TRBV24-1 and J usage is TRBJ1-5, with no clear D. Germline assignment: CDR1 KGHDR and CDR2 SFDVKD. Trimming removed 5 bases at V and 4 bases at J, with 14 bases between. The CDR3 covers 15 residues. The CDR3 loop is CATSAAGPLNQPQHF. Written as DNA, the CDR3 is TGTGCCACCAGTGCTGCGGGCCCTCTTAATCAGCCCCAGCATTTT.

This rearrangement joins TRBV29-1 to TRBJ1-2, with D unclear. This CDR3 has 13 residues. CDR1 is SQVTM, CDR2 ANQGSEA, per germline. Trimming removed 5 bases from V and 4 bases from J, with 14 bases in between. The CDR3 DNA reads TGCAGCGTTCCCCAGGATATTAGCTATGGCTACACCTTC. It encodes CSVPQDISYGYTF.

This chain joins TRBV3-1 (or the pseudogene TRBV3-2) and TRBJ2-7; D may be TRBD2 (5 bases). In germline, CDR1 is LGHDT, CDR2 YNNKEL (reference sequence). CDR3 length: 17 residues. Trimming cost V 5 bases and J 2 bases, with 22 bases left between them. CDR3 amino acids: CASSSASGSARTYEQYF. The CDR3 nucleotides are TGTGCCAGCAGCTCCGCCAGCGGTTCGGCCCGTACCTACGAGCAGTACTTC.

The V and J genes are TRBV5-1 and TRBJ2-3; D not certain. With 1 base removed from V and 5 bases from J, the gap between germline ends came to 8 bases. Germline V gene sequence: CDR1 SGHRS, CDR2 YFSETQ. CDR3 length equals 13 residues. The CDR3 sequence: CASSLTPRDTQYF. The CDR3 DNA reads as TGCGCCAGCAGCTTGACCCCTAGAGATACGCAGTATTTT.

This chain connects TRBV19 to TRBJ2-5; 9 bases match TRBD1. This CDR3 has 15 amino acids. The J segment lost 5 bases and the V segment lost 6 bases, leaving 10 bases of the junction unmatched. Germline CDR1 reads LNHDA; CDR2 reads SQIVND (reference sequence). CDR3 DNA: TGTGCCAGTAGCGGGACAGGGCTATCATGGGAGACCCAGTACTTC. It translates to CASSGTGLSWETQYF.

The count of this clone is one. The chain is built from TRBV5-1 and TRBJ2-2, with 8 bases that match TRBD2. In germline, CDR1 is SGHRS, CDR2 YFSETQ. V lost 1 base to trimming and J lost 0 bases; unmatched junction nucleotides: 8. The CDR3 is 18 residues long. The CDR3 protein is CASSLPRSGGANTGELFF. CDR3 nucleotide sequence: TGCGCCAGCAGCTTGCCTCGGAGCGGGGGCGCGAACACCGGGGAGCTGTTTTTT.

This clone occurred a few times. This CDR3 is CASSVTGKSEAFF. The CDR3, as DNA: TGCGCCAGCAGCGTAACAGGGAAGTCTGAAGCTTTCTTT. The V gene is TRBV5-1, the J gene TRBJ1-1; D perhaps matches TRBD1 (6 bases). This CDR3 has 13 residues. Trimming left V 4 bases short and J 6 bases short, with 13 bases between. Germline CDR1 SGHRS, CDR2 YFSETQ. Drawing the rest from reference TRBV5-1 and TRBJ1-1, the complete variable domain is KAGVTQTPRYLIKTRGQQVTLSCSPISGHRSVSWYQQTPGQGLQFLFEYFSETQRNKGNFPGRFSGRQFSNSRSEMNVSTLELGDSALYLCASSVTGKSEAFFGQGTRLTVV.

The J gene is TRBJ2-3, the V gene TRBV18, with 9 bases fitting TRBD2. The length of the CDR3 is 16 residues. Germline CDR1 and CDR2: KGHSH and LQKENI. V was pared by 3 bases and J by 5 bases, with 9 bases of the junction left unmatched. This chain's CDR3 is CASSPSSGVPGDTQYF. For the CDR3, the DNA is TGTGCCAGCTCACCGTCTAGCGGGGTTCCCGGAGATACGCAGTATTTT.

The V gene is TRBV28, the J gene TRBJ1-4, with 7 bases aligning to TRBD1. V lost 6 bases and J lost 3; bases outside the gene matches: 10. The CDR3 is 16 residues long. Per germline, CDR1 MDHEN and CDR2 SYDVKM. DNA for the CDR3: TGTGCCAGCAGCACCCGCAGGGGGGCTGCTAATGAAAAACTGTTTTTT. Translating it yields CASSTRRGAANEKLFF.

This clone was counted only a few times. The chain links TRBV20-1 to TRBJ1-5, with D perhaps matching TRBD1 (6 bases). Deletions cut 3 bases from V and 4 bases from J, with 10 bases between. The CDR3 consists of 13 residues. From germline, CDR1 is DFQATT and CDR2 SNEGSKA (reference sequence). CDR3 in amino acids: CSASEQGNQPQHF. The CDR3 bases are TGCAGTGCTAGTGAACAGGGAAATCAGCCCCAGCATTTT.

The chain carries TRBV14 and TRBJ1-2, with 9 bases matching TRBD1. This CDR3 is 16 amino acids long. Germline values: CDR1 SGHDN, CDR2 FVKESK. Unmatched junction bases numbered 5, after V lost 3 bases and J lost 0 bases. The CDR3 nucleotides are TGTGCCAGCAGCCAGAGGACAGGGGAAGCTAACTATGGCTACACCTTC. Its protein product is CASSQRTGEANYGYTF.

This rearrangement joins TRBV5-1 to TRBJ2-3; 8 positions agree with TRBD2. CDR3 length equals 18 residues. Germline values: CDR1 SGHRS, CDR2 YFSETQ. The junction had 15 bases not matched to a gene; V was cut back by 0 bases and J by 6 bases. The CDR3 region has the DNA TGCGCCAGCAGCTTGGGGGGCCCTCTAGCGGGTTTTTCCGATACGCAGTATTTT. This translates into CASSLGGPLAGFSDTQYF.

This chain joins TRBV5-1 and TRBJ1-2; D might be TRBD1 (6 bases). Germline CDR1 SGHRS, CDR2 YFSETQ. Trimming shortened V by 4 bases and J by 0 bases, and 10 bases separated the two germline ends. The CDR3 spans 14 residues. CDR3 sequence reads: CASSPRGTNYGYTF. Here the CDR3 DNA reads TGCGCCAGCAGCCCCAGGGGAACTAACTATGGCTACACCTTC.

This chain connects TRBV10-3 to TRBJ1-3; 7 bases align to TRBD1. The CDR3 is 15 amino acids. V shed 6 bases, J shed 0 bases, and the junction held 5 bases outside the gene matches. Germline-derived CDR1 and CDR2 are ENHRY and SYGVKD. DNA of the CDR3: TGTGCCATCAGCTCGGGACAGAGCTCTGGAAACACCATATATTTT. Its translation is CAISSGQSSGNTIYF.

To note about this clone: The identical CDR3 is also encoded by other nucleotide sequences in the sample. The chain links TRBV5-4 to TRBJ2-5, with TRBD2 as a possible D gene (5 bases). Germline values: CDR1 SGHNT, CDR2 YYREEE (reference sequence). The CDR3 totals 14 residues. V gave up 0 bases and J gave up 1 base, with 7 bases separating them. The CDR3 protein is CASSLAGIQETQYF. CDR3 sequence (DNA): TGTGCCAGCAGCTTGGCGGGGATCCAAGAGACCCAGTACTTC.

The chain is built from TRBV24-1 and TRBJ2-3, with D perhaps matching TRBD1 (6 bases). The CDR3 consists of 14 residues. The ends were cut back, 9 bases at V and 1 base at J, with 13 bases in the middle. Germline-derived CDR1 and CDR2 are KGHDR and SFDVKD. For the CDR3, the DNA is TGTGCCACCCAGGGGTCCCCTGGCACAGATACGCAGTATTTT. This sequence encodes CATQGSPGTDTQYF.

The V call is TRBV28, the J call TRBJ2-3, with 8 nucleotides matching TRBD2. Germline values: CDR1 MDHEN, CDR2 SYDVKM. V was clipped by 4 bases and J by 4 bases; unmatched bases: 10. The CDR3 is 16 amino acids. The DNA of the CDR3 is TGTGCCAGCAGTTCAGGGACTAGGCGGGACCCAGATACGCAGTATTTT. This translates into CASSSGTRRDPDTQYF.

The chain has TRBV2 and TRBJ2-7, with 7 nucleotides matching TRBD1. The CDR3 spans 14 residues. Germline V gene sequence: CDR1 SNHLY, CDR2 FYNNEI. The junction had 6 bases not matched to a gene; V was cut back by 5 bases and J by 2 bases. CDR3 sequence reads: CASSSQGLTYEQYF. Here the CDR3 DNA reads TGTGCCAGCAGTTCACAGGGGCTTACCTACGAGCAGTACTTC.

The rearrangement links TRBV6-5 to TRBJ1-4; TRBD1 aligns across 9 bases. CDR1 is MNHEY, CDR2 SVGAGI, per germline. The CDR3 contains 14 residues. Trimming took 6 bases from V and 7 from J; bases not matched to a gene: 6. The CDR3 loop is CASRSTGGAEKLFF. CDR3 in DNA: TGTGCCAGCAGGTCGACAGGGGGGGCTGAAAAACTGTTTTTT.

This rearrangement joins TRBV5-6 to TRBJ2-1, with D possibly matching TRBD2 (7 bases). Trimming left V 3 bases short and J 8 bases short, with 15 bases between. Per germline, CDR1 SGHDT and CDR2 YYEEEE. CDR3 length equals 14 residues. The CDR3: CASSSMGAGDEQFF. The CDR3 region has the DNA TGTGCCAGCAGCTCCATGGGGGCGGGGGATGAGCAGTTCTTC.

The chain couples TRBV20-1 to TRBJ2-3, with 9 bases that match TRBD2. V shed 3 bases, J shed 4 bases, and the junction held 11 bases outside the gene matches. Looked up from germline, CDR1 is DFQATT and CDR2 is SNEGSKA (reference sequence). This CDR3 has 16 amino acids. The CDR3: CSASLSRGGVADTQYF. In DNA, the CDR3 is TGCAGTGCTAGTCTGTCTCGCGGGGGGGTGGCAGATACGCAGTATTTT.

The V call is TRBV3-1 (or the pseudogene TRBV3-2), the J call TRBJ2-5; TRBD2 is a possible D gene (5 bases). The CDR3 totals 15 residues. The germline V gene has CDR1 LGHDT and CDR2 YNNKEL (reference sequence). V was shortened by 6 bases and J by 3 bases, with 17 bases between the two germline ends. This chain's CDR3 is CASSLVSGIEETQYF. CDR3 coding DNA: TGTGCCAGCAGTTTGGTGTCGGGGATCGAAGAGACCCAGTACTTC.

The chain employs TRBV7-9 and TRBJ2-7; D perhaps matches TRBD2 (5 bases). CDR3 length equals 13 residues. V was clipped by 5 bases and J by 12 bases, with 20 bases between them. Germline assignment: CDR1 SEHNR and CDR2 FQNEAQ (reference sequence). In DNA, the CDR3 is TGTGCCAGCAGCCTCAACCAGGACTCGGTGTGGTACTTC. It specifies CASSLNQDSVWYF.